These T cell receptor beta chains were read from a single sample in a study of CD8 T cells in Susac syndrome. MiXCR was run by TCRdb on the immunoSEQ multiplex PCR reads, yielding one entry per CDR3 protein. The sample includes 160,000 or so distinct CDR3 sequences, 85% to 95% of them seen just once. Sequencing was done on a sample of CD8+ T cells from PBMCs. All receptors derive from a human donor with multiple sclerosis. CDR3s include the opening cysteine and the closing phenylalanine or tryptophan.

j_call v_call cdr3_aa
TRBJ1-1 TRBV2 CASLNTEAFF
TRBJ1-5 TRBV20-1 CSASPDSGNQPQHF
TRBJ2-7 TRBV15 CATSSTHSLYEQYF
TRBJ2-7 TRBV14 CASSQGPSGEQYF
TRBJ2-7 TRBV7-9 CASSFDRVEQYF
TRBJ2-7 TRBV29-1 CSVAEISYEQYF
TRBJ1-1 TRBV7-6 CASSSGTGRKAFF
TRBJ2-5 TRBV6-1 CAARSGSIYQIWAAQETQYF
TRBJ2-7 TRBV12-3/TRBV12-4 CASSPTSHSEFSYEQYF
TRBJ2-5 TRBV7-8 CASSYTLAGQETQYF
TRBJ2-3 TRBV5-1 CASRGGRGRTDTQYF
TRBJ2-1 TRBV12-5 CASGLEGPYNEQFF
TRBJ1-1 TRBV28 CASSFRQLATEAFF
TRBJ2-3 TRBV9 CASSVMPHTGGDTQYF
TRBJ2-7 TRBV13 CASSLAGQTGSYEQYF
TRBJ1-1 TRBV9 CASSVAAGAMNTEAFF
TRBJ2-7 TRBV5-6 CASSPSPRSYEQYF
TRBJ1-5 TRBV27 CASSLYPKRHF
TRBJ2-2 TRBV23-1 CASIPTGPWNTGELFF
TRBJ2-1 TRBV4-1 CASSQDPGSNEQFF
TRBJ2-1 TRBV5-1 CASSLACCYNEQFF
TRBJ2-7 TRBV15 CATSRGRAGTGIREQYF
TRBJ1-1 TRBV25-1 CASRMRTEAFF
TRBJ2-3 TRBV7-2 CASSPQQEGLLADTQYF